A selection of T cell receptor beta chains follows, all from one sample in a study of T cells in Graves' hyperthyroidism and ophthalmopathy. TCRdb re-analysed the multiplex PCR reads in MiXCR, keeping a single row per CDR3 protein. The sample contains about 560,000 distinct CDR3 sequences, over 15% of which appear only once. Sequenced sample: blood. The receptors shown here come from a woman between 18 and 29 years old with Graves' hyperthyroidism. The CDR3 runs from the conserved cysteine through the conserved F or W. The D gene is left open where the match is weak. Clone size is given for some rows only: seen once, a few or many times, or a class if the clone is expanded.

j_call clone_size d_call v_call cdr3_aa cdr3_nt
TRBJ2-1 many TRBD1 TRBV7-2 CASSTGQGLQFF TGTGCCAGCAGCACGGGACAGGGTTTGCAGTTCTTC
TRBJ1-2 . . TRBV6-5 CASSYPDRGFYGYTF TGTGCCAGCAGTTACCCGGACCGGGGCTTCTATGGCTACACCTTC
TRBJ2-7 . . TRBV5-1 CASSLVGAGVSSYEQYF TGCGCCAGCAGCTTGGTGGGGGCGGGAGTAAGCTCCTACGAGCAGTACTTC
TRBJ1-5 many . TRBV15 CATSRGALGGQPQHF TGTGCCACCAGCAGAGGGGCCCTAGGGGGTCAGCCCCAGCATTTT
TRBJ2-7 few . TRBV29-1 CSVERAESYEQYF TGCAGCGTTGAACGAGCGGAGAGCTACGAGCAGTACTTC
TRBJ1-1 . TRBD1 TRBV29-1 CSVDATGGITEAFF TGCAGCGTTGATGCGACAGGGGGAATCACTGAAGCTTTCTTT
TRBJ2-6 . . TRBV6-1 CASSAQGNNWANVLTF TGTGCCAGCAGCGCACAGGGTAATAACTGGGCCAACGTCCTGACTTTC
TRBJ1-3 . . TRBV6-1 CASSEVRASVGNTIYF TGTGCCAGCAGTGAAGTACGGGCCTCCGTTGGAAACACCATATATTTT
TRBJ2-1 few . TRBV4-3 CASSQDFGHNEQFF TGCGCCAGCAGCCAAGATTTCGGCCACAATGAGCAGTTCTTC
TRBJ2-7 many TRBD2 TRBV5-6 CASSLAGLAGEYEQYF TGTGCCAGCAGCTTGGCGGGACTAGCGGGAGAATACGAGCAGTACTTC
TRBJ2-1 few TRBD2 TRBV10-3 CAISEVRGVAYNEQFF TGTGCCATCAGTGAAGTCCGGGGGGTCGCCTACAATGAGCAGTTCTTC
TRBJ2-3 many TRBD2 TRBV29-1 CSVFGLAGYTDTQYF TGCAGCGTTTTTGGACTAGCGGGTTACACAGATACGCAGTATTTT
TRBJ1-6 many TRBD1 TRBV5-5 CASSSPGQGYNSPLHF TGTGCCAGCAGCTCGCCGGGACAGGGGTATAATTCACCCCTCCACTTT
TRBJ2-3 many TRBD2 TRBV7-9 CASSFGTSGRGADTQYF TGTGCCAGCAGCTTCGGGACTAGCGGGAGGGGGGCAGATACGCAGTATTTT
TRBJ1-2 . . TRBV4-2 CASSQDSGGIQGYTF TGTGCCAGCAGCCAAGATAGTGGGGGTATACAAGGCTACACCTTC
TRBJ2-1 many . TRBV4-2 CASSRDLDNEQFF TGTGCCAGCAGCCGGGACCTTGACAATGAGCAGTTCTTC
TRBJ1-4 many TRBD1 TRBV2 CASVDRGLDEKLFF TGTGCCAGCGTCGACAGGGGGCTGGATGAAAAACTGTTTTTT
TRBJ2-3 . . TRBV3-1 CASSPFGPDTQYF TGTGCCAGCAGCCCGTTTGGCCCAGATACGCAGTATTTT
TRBJ2-3 few TRBD1 TRBV12-3/TRBV12-4 CASSLTGGFADTQYF TGTGCCAGCAGTCTGACAGGGGGTTTTGCAGATACGCAGTATTTT
TRBJ2-7 few . TRBV7-8 CASKRVRSSYEQYF TGTGCCAGCAAACGCGTCCGGAGCTCCTACGAGCAGTACTTC
TRBJ2-3 few TRBD2 TRBV20-1 CSALPGTSPYTQYF TGCAGTGCCCTCCCGGGGACTAGTCCCTATACGCAGTATTTT
TRBJ2-1 many TRBD2 TRBV6-1 CASRPSGGLHNEQFF TGTGCCAGCAGGCCTAGCGGGGGACTCCACAATGAGCAGTTCTTC
TRBJ2-3 many . TRBV7-2 CASSSSGTQEATQYF TGTGCCAGCAGCTCCTCCGGGACTCAGGAAGCTACGCAGTATTTT
TRBJ2-5 . . TRBV24-1 CATSDTGLAGRETQYF TGTGCCACCAGTGATACGGGGCTCGCCGGGAGAGAGACCCAGTACTTC
TRBJ2-5 many TRBD1 TRBV12-5 CASGKTGVETQYF TGTGCTAGTGGTAAAACAGGGGTCGAGACCCAGTACTTC
TRBJ1-1 . TRBD1 TRBV5-1 CASSLEGDRYTEAFF TGCGCCAGCAGCTTGGAGGGGGACAGGTACACTGAAGCTTTCTTT
TRBJ2-5 many TRBD1 TRBV7-7 CASSPGTGWDQETQYF TGTGCTAGCAGCCCCGGGACAGGGTGGGACCAAGAGACCCAGTACTTC
TRBJ2-5 many TRBD1 TRBV28 CASSQTGQGLGETQYF TGTGCCAGCAGTCAGACAGGACAGGGGCTTGGGGAGACCCAGTACTTC
TRBJ2-7 . TRBD1 TRBV7-6 CASSLRQIGTGGNEQYF TGTGCCAGCAGCTTACGGCAGATCGGGACAGGGGGCAATGAGCAGTACTTC
TRBJ2-5 few . TRBV5-1 CASSLDGGWRETQYF TGCGCCAGCAGCTTGGACGGGGGCTGGAGGGAGACCCAGTACTTC
TRBJ2-2 few . TRBV29-1 CSVPKPINTGELFF TGCAGCGTCCCTAAGCCGATTAACACCGGGGAGCTGTTTTTT
TRBJ1-5 many TRBD1 TRBV7-6 CASSLGDRGNSNQPQHF TGTGCCAGCAGCTTAGGGGACAGGGGGAATAGCAATCAGCCCCAGCATTTT
TRBJ1-1 . . TRBV29-1 CSSTRGNTEAFF TGCAGTTCAACTAGGGGGAACACTGAAGCTTTCTTT
TRBJ1-1 many . TRBV29-1 CSPGGLGRAEAFF TGCAGCCCCGGCGGGTTAGGGCGGGCCGAAGCTTTCTTT
TRBJ2-7 . . TRBV4-3 CASSRKVDFLASYEQYF TGCGCCAGCAGCCGAAAGGTGGATTTTCTGGCAAGCTACGAGCAGTACTTC
TRBJ1-1 . . TRBV4-3 CAGSQDPTENTEAFF TGCGCCGGCAGCCAAGATCCAACAGAGAACACTGAAGCTTTCTTT
TRBJ1-6 many TRBD1 TRBV7-9 CASRFGTDNSPLHF TGTGCCAGCAGATTCGGGACAGATAATTCACCCCTCCACTTT
TRBJ2-3 many . TRBV20-1 CSAVKGTDTQYF TGCAGTGCTGTGAAGGGCACAGATACGCAGTATTTT
TRBJ2-2 . . TRBV7-3 CASSAMNTGELFF TGTGCCAGCAGCGCCATGAACACCGGGGAGCTGTTTTTT
TRBJ2-7 many TRBD1 TRBV20-1 CSANRDSPYEQYF TGCAGTGCCAACCGGGACAGCCCCTACGAGCAGTACTTC
TRBJ2-4 . . TRBV7-9 CASSPGGDIKNIQYF TGTGCCAGCAGCCCAGGAGGGGATATCAAAAACATTCAGTACTTC
TRBJ2-6 few . TRBV3-1 CASSQRGALGANVLTF TGTGCCAGCAGCCAACGGGGGGCCCTTGGGGCCAACGTCCTGACTTTC
TRBJ1-5 many . TRBV28 CASSPLFGRNQPQHF TGTGCCAGCAGTCCACTTTTCGGGCGCAATCAGCCCCAGCATTTT
TRBJ1-1 few TRBD1 TRBV29-1 CSVETGGMNTEAFF TGCAGCGTTGAAACAGGGGGGATGAACACTGAAGCTTTCTTT
TRBJ2-1 . TRBD2 TRBV7-2 CASSFLGISGVPNEQFF TGTGCCAGCAGCTTTCTAGGAATCAGCGGGGTCCCCAATGAGCAGTTCTTC
TRBJ2-3 many TRBD1 TRBV3-1 CASSQAGQGTDTQYF TGTGCCAGCAGCCAAGCTGGACAGGGGACTGATACGCAGTATTTT
TRBJ2-4 few . TRBV20-1 CSASKASNKNIQYF TGCAGTGCTAGTAAGGCTAGTAACAAAAACATTCAGTACTTC
TRBJ2-7 many . TRBV20-1 CSAAPGASSYEQYF TGCAGTGCTGCCCCAGGGGCTAGCTCCTACGAGCAGTACTTC
TRBJ2-7 few TRBD1 TRBV4-3 CASSPGTGESSYEQYF TGCGCCAGCAGCCCGGGGACAGGCGAAAGCTCCTACGAGCAGTACTTC
TRBJ2-7 many . TRBV20-1 CSARRADSGTAYEQYF TGCAGTGCTAGGAGGGCCGACTCGGGGACCGCCTACGAGCAGTACTTC
TRBJ1-2 once . TRBV6-1 CASSDTRRAYGCTF TGTGCCAGCAGTGATACTCGCAGGGCGTATGGCTGCACCTTC
TRBJ2-5 . TRBD1 TRBV5-8 CASSQLTGTQETQYF TGTGCCAGCAGCCAATTGACAGGGACCCAAGAGACCCAGTACTTC